One and the same sample provided the 8 T cell receptor beta chains below, sequenced in a study of blood T cells in healthy people across ages. Primed by a sample-barcoded 5' primer and a J-beta primer mix, a second PCR proceeded for 7 to 11 cycles. TCRdb re-called the 5' RACE reads with MiXCR, one entry per CDR3 protein. The sample yields 1.4 million or so distinct CDR3 sequences, 42% seen once. Material: blood. Every receptor here comes from a young woman in good health.

The V and J genes are TRBV6-2 or TRBV6-3 and TRBJ2-5, with D perhaps matching TRBD2 (6 bases). The end of the DNA is better explained by TRBJ2-7, so the J call may be wrong. The CDR3 runs 12 residues. Germline CDR1 reads MNHEY; CDR2 reads SVGEGT. CDR3 coding DNA: TGTGCCAGCCATGCGGGGCCCTACGAGCAGTACTTC. Its translation: CASHAGPYEQYF.

This chain links TRBV4-2 with TRBJ2-1; D gene uncertain. The length of the CDR3 is 13 residues. V shed 0 bases and J shed 9 bases, with 9 bases lying between them. Per germline, CDR1 LGHNA and CDR2 YNFKEQ. The CDR3 region has the DNA TGTGCCAGCAGCCAAGAGCAGTGGTCTGAGCAGTTCTTC. Its protein is CASSQEQWSEQFF.

This clonotype was counted a few times. The V call is TRBV14, the J call TRBJ1-1, with a weak D call TRBD1 (5 bases). Germline CDR1 SGHDN, CDR2 FVKESK. V lost 4 bases, J lost 5 bases, and 14 bases lay in between. The CDR3 is made up of 14 amino acids. In nucleotides, the CDR3 is TGTGCCAGCAGCCGAAGCTTGGGGGGGACTGAAGCTTTCTTT. This gives the protein CASSRSLGGTEAFF.

The rearrangement links TRBV7-2 to TRBJ2-5; 13 positions match TRBD2. Trimming removed 1 base from V and 1 base from J; junction bases left unmatched: 6. The CDR3 covers 18 residues. In germline, CDR1 is SGHTA, CDR2 FQGNSA. CDR3 in amino acids: CASSLETSGGAFQETQYF. The CDR3 DNA reads as TGTGCCAGCAGCTTAGAAACTAGCGGGGGGGCTTTCCAAGAGACCCAGTACTTC.

The sample holds a few counts of this clonotype. The J gene is TRBJ2-1, the V gene TRBV27, with a tentative D call TRBD1 (5 bases). V lost 3 bases to trimming and J lost 14 bases, with 11 bases between them. The CDR3 loop spans 11 amino acids. Germline-derived CDR1 and CDR2 are MNHEY and SMNVEV (reference sequence). The CDR3 is CASSFGRVEFF. Here the CDR3 DNA reads TGTGCCAGCAGTTTCGGCAGGGTCGAGTTCTTC.

This chain joins TRBV5-8 and TRBJ2-7, with D perhaps TRBD2 (6 bases). CDR1 and CDR2 (germline): SGHTS, YDEGEE. Trimming took off 3 bases at V and 11 bases at J, with 12 bases between the two ends. The CDR3 is 11 residues long. CDR3 DNA sequence: TGTGCCAGCAGCTACGGGAGATGGGAGTACTTC. This codes for CASSYGRWEYF.

J is TRBJ1-5 and V is TRBV6-2 or TRBV6-3, with TRBD1 matching 7 bases. CDR3 size: 13 residues. Germline V gives CDR1 MNHEY, CDR2 SVGEGT. V lost 8 bases, J lost 8 bases, and 9 bases stayed unmatched. The CDR3: CASARQGKKPQHF. CDR3 nucleotide sequence: TGTGCCAGCGCAAGACAGGGAAAAAAGCCCCAGCATTTT.

This clonotype was observed a handful of times. The rearrangement joins TRBV4-1 to TRBJ1-2; TRBD1 agrees at 7 bases. Germline V gene lookup returns CDR1 MGHRA and CDR2 YSYEKL. Unmatched junction bases numbered 4, after V lost 3 bases and J lost 0 bases. The length of the CDR3 is 15 residues. CDR3 nucleotides: TGCGCCAGCAGCCAGGACAGGCCACCTAACTATGGCTACACCTTC. It is translated as CASSQDRPPNYGYTF.